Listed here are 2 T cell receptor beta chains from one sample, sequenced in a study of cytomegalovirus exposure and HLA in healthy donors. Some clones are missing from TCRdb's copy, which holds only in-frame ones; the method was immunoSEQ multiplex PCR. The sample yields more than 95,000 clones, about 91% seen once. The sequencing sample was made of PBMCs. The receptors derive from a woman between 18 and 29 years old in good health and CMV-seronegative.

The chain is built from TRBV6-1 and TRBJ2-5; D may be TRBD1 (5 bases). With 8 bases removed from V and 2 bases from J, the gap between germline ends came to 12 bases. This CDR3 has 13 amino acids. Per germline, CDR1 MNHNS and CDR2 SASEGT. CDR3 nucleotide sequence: TGTGCCAGCTGCGACAGCTATCAAGAGACCCAGTACTTC. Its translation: CASCDSYQETQYF.

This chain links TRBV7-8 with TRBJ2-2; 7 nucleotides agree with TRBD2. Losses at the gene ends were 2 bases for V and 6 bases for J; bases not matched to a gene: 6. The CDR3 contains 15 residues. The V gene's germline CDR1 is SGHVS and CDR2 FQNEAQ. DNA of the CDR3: TGTGCCAGCAGCTTATCTTCTAGCGGCCCCGGGGAGCTGTTTTTT. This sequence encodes CASSLSSSGPGELFF.